This T cell receptor (beta chain) emerged from a study of post-analysis software for immune sequencing data (dated by TCRdb to between 2014 and 2017). About the investigation overall: The recorded disease courses included relapsing-remitting, secondary progressive and progressive-relapsing multiple sclerosis, and some patients had no subtype annotation. The patient repertoires were compared against around eleven previously published healthy control repertoires obtained from donors aged about 6 to 28 years. A subset of samples was prepared in parallel using single-end sample barcoding, then pooled and co-amplified after Illumina adapter ligation. Study-wide conclusions, independent of this receptor: The control group was slightly older than the multiple sclerosis patient group. Direct clustering with F measure revealed strong co-clustering of samples prepared in the same batch, which led to a batch-effect correction. Significantly lower normalized Chao1 diversity was found in multiple sclerosis patients than in controls, suggesting substantial peripheral T-cell clonal expansion. Patients showed significantly higher frequencies than controls for several TRBV segments, among them TRBV5-6, TRBV5-1 and TRBV20-1.

Taken from the germline V gene, the CDR1 and CDR2 loops are KGHDR and SFDVKD. Measured from the cysteine to the phenylalanine, the CDR3 is 15 residues long. Only CDR3 DNA is held: 45 bases, read in frame from base 1. About this clonotype itself: It lacks a known antigen. Base-call qualities are not available, and no considerably larger clone is one nucleotide away.

The library was produced with PCR. The sample was run on an Illumina HiSeq 2500. To reduce PCR and sequencing biases, unique molecular identifiers were built into the TCR beta cDNA libraries. Roughly 500,000 cDNA molecules were obtained for every 1 to 10 million input T cells, so each molecule roughly corresponded to one T cell. Patient libraries were prepared and sequenced with the same protocol used for the earlier healthy control dataset. Within a given batch, samples were prepared together, multiplexed and sequenced on the same HiSeq lane. The study's processing was this. Raw barcoded reads were processed with MIGEC, discarding single-read molecular identifier groups before consensus assembly and CDR3 extraction. VDJtools was used for post-analysis of the clonotype tables, with diversity normalized by down-sampling every dataset to the smallest sample size. Repertoire overlap clustering matched CDR3 amino acid but not nucleotide sequences to correct batch-related cross-sample contamination. TCRdb reprocessing: public reads trimmed at Q25 with fastp, clones called with MiXCR, in-frame beta chains kept. Under each unique CDR3 protein, matching rows form one entry showing the most common genes and DNA. The authors' filters were not applied to this entry. This sample gives roughly 410,000 distinct CDR3 sequences in total; less than 40% of them show up just once. The ten largest make up about an eighth of the sample.

To demonstrate the VDJtools post-analysis software, the study profiled TCR beta repertoires from the peripheral blood of 10 to 15 young patients with multiple sclerosis. The patients with multiple sclerosis were children and adolescents between about 6 and 16 years of age. The receptor's source is a girl aged 5-17 years with multiple sclerosis. This sequence uses TRBV24-1 and TRBJ2-4, with 8 bases matching TRBD2. With the DNA end fitting TRBJ2-5 better, the J assignment may be wrong. What was sequenced was blood. Here the CDR3 is given as CATSDHGTSQETQYF. The DNA sequence is as follows: TGTGCCACCAGTGATCATGGGACTAGCCAAGAGACCCAGTACTTC.